A single sample gave rise to the 17 T cell receptor beta chains below, sequenced in a study of shared clonotypes between healthy human individuals. Profiling relied on immunoSEQ multiplex PCR, and the TCRdb table lists in-frame clones only, not all of them. The data show 1.5 million to 1.9 million clones, 98% seen once. The sequenced sample was naive CD4+ T cells sorted from blood. Subset indicated: CD45RA+ positively selected. All receptors come from a man younger than 45 in good health.

This clone is a singleton in its sample. The same CDR3 also results from other DNA sequences found in this sample. This rearrangement joins TRBV5-5 to TRBJ2-3; no reliable D call. Trimming shortened V by 0 bases and J by 4 bases, and 6 bases separated the two germline ends. CDR3 length equals 13 residues. Germline V lookup: CDR1 SGHKS, CDR2 YYEKEE (reference sequence). The CDR3 protein is CASSLGAADTQYF. The CDR3 nucleotides read TGTGCCAGCAGCTTGGGCGCGGCAGATACGCAGTATTTT.

The chain links TRBV5-4 to TRBJ2-1; 9 bases match TRBD2. This CDR3 has 15 residues. CDR1 SGHNT and CDR2 YYREEE come from the germline V gene (reference sequence). The trim removed 4 bases at V and 2 bases at J, leaving 4 bases unmatched. CDR3 region: CASSPKRGAYNEQFF. The CDR3 nucleotides read TGTGCCAGCAGCCCCAAGCGGGGGGCCTACAATGAGCAGTTCTTC.

This clone was observed a handful of times. The V call is TRBV7-9, the J call TRBJ2-7; no firm D call. The CDR3 loop spans 12 amino acids. Deletions cut 4 bases from V and 3 bases from J, with 7 bases between. CDR1 is SEHNR, CDR2 FQNEAQ, per germline (reference sequence). The CDR3 sequence: CASSSKIYEQYF. The CDR3, as DNA: TGTGCCAGCAGCTCAAAAATCTACGAGCAGTACTTC.

V and J are TRBV19 and TRBJ1-2; D gene uncertain. V lost 9 bases and J 6 bases, leaving 17 bases between the germline ends. CDR1 is LNHDA, CDR2 SQIVND, per germline (reference sequence). The CDR3 spans 13 residues. CDR3 sequence (DNA): TGTGCCAGCCGGGCAATGCCGCGAGATGGCTACACCTTC. This gives the protein CASRAMPRDGYTF. Full variable domain (rest looked up from reference TRBV19 and TRBJ1-2): DGGITQSPKYLFRKEGQNVTLSCEQNLNHDAMYWYRQDPGQGLRLIYYSQIVNDFQKGDIAEGYSVSREKKESFPLTVTSAQKNPTAFYLCASRAMPRDGYTFGSGTRLTVV.

The chain has TRBV6-7 and TRBJ2-1; TRBD2 matches 9 bases. TRBV6-7 is classed as an ORF, of uncertain function. This CDR3 has 18 residues. V was clipped by 2 bases and J by 7 bases; unmatched bases: 15. CDR3 sequence (DNA): TGTGCCAGCAGTTACCCTCTTCTAGCGGGACGGGGGTCAAATGAGCAGTTCTTC. Translated: CASSYPLLAGRGSNEQFF.

The V and J genes are TRBV27 and TRBJ1-4, with TRBD1 matching 8 bases. This CDR3 has 15 residues. Germline trimming cut 3 bases from V and 5 bases from J; bases unmatched to any gene: 5. The germline V gene has CDR1 MNHEY and CDR2 SMNVEV (reference sequence). CDR3 bases: TGTGCCAGCAGTTTTTGGGACAGGCCAAATGAAAAACTGTTTTTT. Protein: CASSFWDRPNEKLFF.

This chain links TRBV5-1 with TRBJ2-5, with 7 bases identical to TRBD1. The CDR3 is made up of 15 amino acids. Germline CDR1 reads SGHRS; CDR2 reads YFSETQ. V lost 4 bases to trimming and J lost 5 bases; unmatched junction nucleotides: 11. The DNA for the CDR3 is TGCGCCAGCAGCCCCGACAGGGCGGGTTTGGAGACCCAGTACTTC. It codes for CASSPDRAGLETQYF.

The CDR3 here is CASRGRGANEQYF. CDR3 nucleotide sequence: TGTGCCAGTAGGGGCAGGGGTGCTAATGAGCAGTACTTC. The chain combines TRBV19 with TRBJ2-7, with D possibly TRBD1 on 6 matching bases. CDR3 size: 13 residues. In germline, CDR1 is LNHDA, CDR2 SQIVND (reference sequence). Between the trimmed V and J ends, which lost 6 bases and 7 bases, there was a span of 16 bases. Together with reference TRBV19 and TRBJ2-7, the CDR3 gives the full variable domain: DGGITQSPKYLFRKEGQNVTLSCEQNLNHDAMYWYRQDPGQGLRLIYYSQIVNDFQKGDIAEGYSVSREKKESFPLTVTSAQKNPTAFYLCASRGRGANEQYFGPGTRLTVT.

This chain uses TRBV19 with TRBJ1-4, with D possibly TRBD1 on 5 matching bases. The V gene lost 6 bases and the J gene lost 6 bases, with 14 bases spanning the gap. Looked up from germline, CDR1 is LNHDA and CDR2 is SQIVND (reference sequence). CDR3 length: 14 amino acids. The CDR3 region is CASRDGGWDEKLFF. CDR3 bases: TGTGCCAGTAGAGATGGGGGATGGGATGAAAAACTGTTTTTT.

As concerns this clone: This same CDR3 is encoded by further DNA sequences in the sample. The V and J genes are TRBV11-2 and TRBJ2-7; D might be TRBD1 or TRBD2, each matching 5 bases. V was pared by 1 base and J by 4 bases, with 8 bases between. The CDR3 totals 13 residues. Germline V gene lookup returns CDR1 SGHAT and CDR2 FQNNGV. CDR3 loop: CASSLGGVYEQYF. CDR3 coding DNA: TGTGCCAGCAGCTTAGGAGGGGTGTACGAGCAGTACTTC.

This sequence joins TRBV5-1 and TRBJ2-5; D possibly corresponds to TRBD2 (6 bases). The CDR3 consists of 15 residues. Germline V gene lookup returns CDR1 SGHRS and CDR2 YFSETQ. Deletions cut 0 bases from V and 4 bases from J, with 13 bases between. CDR3 DNA: TGCGCCAGCAGCTTGGGGGGAGGACCGATAGAGACCCAGTACTTC. As protein: CASSLGGGPIETQYF. Together with reference TRBV5-1 and TRBJ2-5, the CDR3 gives the full variable domain: KAGVTQTPRYLIKTRGQQVTLSCSPISGHRSVSWYQQTPGQGLQFLFEYFSETQRNKGNFPGRFSGRQFSNSRSEMNVSTLELGDSALYLCASSLGGGPIETQYFGPGTRLLVL.

A word on this clone: Additional DNA sequences in this sample encode the identical CDR3. This sequence joins TRBV6-1 and TRBJ1-2, with 9 bases that match TRBD1. V lost 6 bases and J lost 5; bases outside the gene matches: 4. CDR3 length: 13 amino acids. The germline V gene encodes CDR1 MNHNS and CDR2 SASEGT. The CDR3, as DNA: TGTGCCAGCAGCGCCGGGACAGGGTATGGCTACACCTTC. Protein: CASSAGTGYGYTF.

The chain combines TRBV28 with TRBJ2-7; tentative D call: TRBD2 (6 bases). Germline V gives CDR1 MDHEN, CDR2 SYDVKM. This CDR3 is built from 13 residues. V was pared by 7 bases and J by 4 bases, with 14 bases between. The CDR3 region is CASMGGSGYEQYF. Here the CDR3 DNA reads TGTGCCAGCATGGGAGGCAGCGGATACGAGCAGTACTTC.

A single count supports this clone. The chain carries TRBV19 and TRBJ1-1; D unclear. The CDR3 spans 15 residues. V lost 3 bases, J lost 0 bases, and 11 bases lay in between. The germline V gene has CDR1 LNHDA and CDR2 SQIVND (reference sequence). Here the CDR3 DNA reads TGTGCCAGTAGTATTGATCCGAGCATGAACACTGAAGCTTTCTTT. Translating gives CASSIDPSMNTEAFF.

This clone appeared once. The V gene is TRBV19, the J gene TRBJ2-3, with D perhaps matching TRBD2 (5 bases). This CDR3 is built from 16 residues. V was clipped by 3 bases and J by 0 bases, with 13 bases between them. Germline loops: CDR1 LNHDA, CDR2 SQIVND (reference sequence). This chain's CDR3 is CASSMLGGRSTDTQYF. CDR3 sequence (DNA): TGTGCCAGTAGTATGTTAGGAGGACGGAGCACAGATACGCAGTATTTT. Using reference TRBV19 and TRBJ2-3 for the parts outside the CDR3, the full variable domain is DGGITQSPKYLFRKEGQNVTLSCEQNLNHDAMYWYRQDPGQGLRLIYYSQIVNDFQKGDIAEGYSVSREKKESFPLTVTSAQKNPTAFYLCASSMLGGRSTDTQYFGPGTRLTVL.

The chain links TRBV6-1 to TRBJ2-6; D is undetermined. Between the trimmed V and J ends, which lost 3 bases and 10 bases, there was a span of 4 bases. Germline values: CDR1 MNHNS, CDR2 SASEGT. The CDR3 runs 11 residues. The CDR3 loop reads CASSEGNVLTF. The CDR3 DNA is TGTGCCAGCAGTGAGGGGAACGTCCTGACTTTC.

V usage is TRBV6-5 and J usage is TRBJ2-7, with D perhaps TRBD1 (5 bases). The CDR3 is made up of 15 amino acids. Germline lookup yields CDR1 MNHEY and CDR2 SVGAGI. Trimming took 5 bases from V and 5 from J, leaving 19 bases between them. CDR3 DNA sequence: TGTGCCAGCAGTGGCCAAGGGGCGACAAGAAACGAGCAGTACTTC. Translating it yields CASSGQGATRNEQYF.